These 21 T cell receptor beta chains came from one sample sequenced in a study of technical replicates of blood from a handful of donors. Profiled with immunoSEQ multiplex PCR; TCRdb holds only in-frame clones, not every one. The top ten clones hold 0.25% of a sample with some 80,000 clones, more than 80% of them seen once. The sequencing input was T cells isolated from PBMCs. These receptors were obtained from a human donor in good health.

Worth noting for this clone: This sequence may be a read error, since a much larger clone differs from it by one base. V gene TRBV6-5 combines with J gene TRBJ1-1; 9 bases agree with TRBD1. Germline-derived CDR1 and CDR2 are MNHEY and SVGAGI. V was clipped by 4 bases and J by 1 base; unmatched bases: 1. This CDR3 has 14 amino acids. The CDR3 bases are TGTGCCAGCAGTTGGGGACAGGGGAACACTGAAGCTTTCTTT. This sequence encodes CASSWGQGNTEAFF.

The chain carries TRBV7-9 and TRBJ1-5; the D is unclear. The V end was cut by 5 bases, the J end by 7 bases, with 9 bases between. The germline gives CDR1 SEHNR, CDR2 FQNEAQ (reference sequence). This CDR3 spans 12 amino acids. CDR3 sequence: CASSLPEQPQHF. CDR3 DNA sequence: TGTGCCAGCAGCCTCCCAGAACAGCCCCAGCATTTT.

This chain joins TRBV7-9 and TRBJ1-1; weak D call: TRBD1 (6 bases). The V and J ends lost 5 bases and 11 bases respectively, with 27 bases between them. Germline-derived CDR1 and CDR2 are SEHNR and FQNEAQ (reference sequence). This CDR3 has 16 residues. CDR3 region: CASSPINGGGPGWAFF. The CDR3 nucleotides read TGTGCCAGCAGCCCAATTAATGGGGGGGGGCCGGGATGGGCTTTCTTT.

The rearrangement uses TRBV10-2 and TRBJ2-7; TRBD1 might be the D (5 bases). Per the germline V gene, CDR1 is WSHSY and CDR2 is SAAADI. V was clipped by 3 bases and J by 3 bases, with 9 bases between them. This CDR3 comprises 13 residues. The CDR3 DNA sequence: TGCGCCAGCAGTGACTCAGGGTTCTACGAGCAGTACTTC. This encodes CASSDSGFYEQYF.

V is TRBV15 and J is TRBJ2-7, with 11 positions matching TRBD1. The CDR3 has 14 amino acids. V lost 10 bases, J lost 5 bases, and 10 bases stayed unmatched. CDR1 and CDR2 (germline): LNHNV, YYDKDF (reference sequence). The CDR3 reads CANSGQGDIHEQYF. CDR3 nucleotide sequence: TGTGCCAATTCGGGACAGGGGGACATTCACGAGCAGTACTTC.

This clone has just one count. The gene calls are TRBV5-4 and TRBJ2-1; the match to TRBD2 covers 11 bases. With 0 bases clipped from V and 5 bases from J, the junction kept 4 bases outside the gene matches. CDR3 length: 16 residues. Germline-derived CDR1 and CDR2 are SGHNT and YYREEE (reference sequence). The CDR3 DNA reads TGTGCCAGCAGCTTGGTTTTGACTAGCGGGAACAATGAGCAGTTCTTC. Its translation: CASSLVLTSGNNEQFF.

The chain is built from TRBV6-6 and TRBJ1-4; a possible D gene is TRBD1 (5 bases). V lost 5 bases to trimming and J lost 8 bases, with 21 bases between them. There are 16 residues in the CDR3. Germline V gene data show CDR1 as MNHNY and CDR2 as SVGAGI (reference sequence). The CDR3 protein is CASSPRVGRVKEKLFF. CDR3 DNA: TGTGCCAGCAGTCCCCGAGTCGGCAGGGTAAAGGAAAAACTGTTTTTT.

In its sample, this clone was seen once. V is TRBV19 and J is TRBJ2-5; possibly TRBD2 for D (6 bases). Trimming left V 6 bases short and J 5 bases short, with 13 bases between. Germline V gene data show CDR1 as LNHDA and CDR2 as SQIVND (reference sequence). The CDR3 runs to 13 residues. The CDR3 DNA reads as TGTGCCAGTAGCCCGGACGGAGGGGAGACCCAGTACTTC. Amino acid sequence: CASSPDGGETQYF. Based on the CDR3 plus reference TRBV19 and TRBJ2-5, the full variable domain is DGGITQSPKYLFRKEGQNVTLSCEQNLNHDAMYWYRQDPGQGLRLIYYSQIVNDFQKGDIAEGYSVSREKKESFPLTVTSAQKNPTAFYLCASSPDGGETQYFGPGTRLLVL.

V is TRBV5-6 and J is TRBJ2-7; the D is unclear. The germline gives CDR1 SGHDT, CDR2 YYEEEE. Trimming took 1 base from V and 4 from J, leaving 3 bases between them. This CDR3 has 11 residues. The CDR3 sequence: CASSLYYEQYF. The CDR3 DNA reads as TGTGCCAGCAGCTTGTATTACGAGCAGTACTTC. The complete variable domain, with remaining parts taken from reference TRBV5-6 and TRBJ2-7, reads DAGVTQSPTHLIKTRGQQVTLRCSPKSGHDTVSWYQQALGQGPQFIFQYYEEEERQRGNFPDRFSGHQFPNYSSELNVNALLLGDSALYLCASSLYYEQYFGPGTRLTVT.

The rearrangement uses TRBV2 and TRBJ2-7; 7 bases match TRBD1. The V and J ends lost 6 bases and 5 bases, in that order; junction bases with no gene match: 10. The CDR3 is made up of 14 amino acids. Per germline, CDR1 SNHLY and CDR2 FYNNEI. The CDR3 here is CASRPTGTGDEQYF. The CDR3 bases are TGTGCCAGCAGGCCGACAGGGACGGGCGACGAGCAGTACTTC.

The genes are TRBV5-1 and TRBJ1-2; 8 bases align to TRBD1. Trimming removed 0 bases from V and 4 bases from J; junction bases left unmatched: 2. Germline lookup yields CDR1 SGHRS and CDR2 YFSETQ. The CDR3 totals 14 residues. In DNA, the CDR3 is TGCGCCAGCAGCTTGGGTGACAGGGGCTATGGCTACACCTTC. It yields the protein CASSLGDRGYGYTF.

The chain is built from TRBV19 and TRBJ2-7; a possible D gene is TRBD2 (5 bases). Trimming left V 1 base short and J 3 bases short, with 22 bases between. The CDR3 extends over 18 amino acids. Germline values: CDR1 LNHDA, CDR2 SQIVND (reference sequence). In nucleotides, the CDR3 is TGTGCCAGTAGTATAGGATCCAAAATTGGGAGCTCATACTACGAGCAGTACTTC. Translating it yields CASSIGSKIGSSYYEQYF. The entire variable domain, with the rest obtained from reference TRBV19 and TRBJ2-7, is as follows: DGGITQSPKYLFRKEGQNVTLSCEQNLNHDAMYWYRQDPGQGLRLIYYSQIVNDFQKGDIAEGYSVSREKKESFPLTVTSAQKNPTAFYLCASSIGSKIGSSYYEQYFGPGTRLTVT.

J is TRBJ2-5 and V is TRBV7-9, with D maybe TRBD2 (6 bases). Germline-derived CDR1 and CDR2 are SEHNR and FQNEAQ (reference sequence). The CDR3 length is 15 residues. Trimming shortened V by 2 bases and J by 1 base, and 11 bases separated the two germline ends. This chain's CDR3 is CASSLTAGLQETQYF. CDR3 DNA: TGTGCCAGCAGCTTAACGGCGGGGCTCCAAGAGACCCAGTACTTC. Variable domain in full (rest from reference TRBV7-9 and TRBJ2-5): DTGVSQNPRHKITKRGQNVTFRCDPISEHNRLYWYRQTLGQGPEFLTYFQNEAQLEKSRLLSDRFSAERPKGSFSTLEIQRTEQGDSAMYLCASSLTAGLQETQYFGPGTRLLVL.

In this sample, this clone turned up a few times. The CDR3 region is CASSLDGSMLAAFF. The CDR3 nucleotides are TGTGCCAGCAGCTTAGACGGGAGTATGCTGGCAGCTTTCTTT. The genes are TRBV7-9 and TRBJ1-1, with D uncertain. Germline CDR1 is SEHNR and CDR2 is FQNEAQ (reference sequence). The CDR3 consists of 14 residues. V lost 1 base and J 10 bases, leaving 16 bases between the germline ends.

This chain connects TRBV30 to TRBJ1-2; D is unclear. The CDR3 runs 13 residues. Germline V gene data show CDR1 as GTSNPN and CDR2 as SVGIG (reference sequence). V was clipped by 5 bases and J by 4 bases, with 14 bases between them. The CDR3 region is CAWGRGLVYGYTF. The CDR3 coding sequence is TGTGCCTGGGGGCGGGGTCTGGTCTATGGCTACACCTTC.

CDR3 DNA sequence: TGTGCCTGGAGAGGGAGCACTAACTATGGCTACACCTTC. It codes for CAWRGSTNYGYTF. The gene calls are TRBV30 and TRBJ1-2; D remains unclear. V lost 3 bases and J lost 0, with 8 bases in between. The germline CDR1 and CDR2 sequences are GTSNPN and SVGIG (reference sequence). The CDR3 totals 13 residues.

This chain links TRBV14 with TRBJ1-2; tentatively, D is TRBD1 (5 bases). The germline CDR1 and CDR2 sequences are SGHDN and FVKESK. CDR3 size: 15 residues. The ends were cut back, 4 bases at V and 2 bases at J, with 14 bases in the middle. CDR3 protein: CASSPRQQPNYGYTF. CDR3 sequence (DNA): TGTGCCAGCAGCCCTCGACAGCAACCGAACTATGGCTACACCTTC.

V usage is TRBV5-6 and J usage is TRBJ1-1; possible D gene TRBD1, 5 bases. Trimming pared 0 bases from V and 4 bases from J, leaving 10 bases between. The CDR3 consists of 14 residues. Germline CDR1 is SGHDT and CDR2 is YYEEEE. The CDR3 DNA follows: TGTGCCAGCAGCTTGGAGGTTCAGGGCACTGAAGCTTTCTTT. This translates into CASSLEVQGTEAFF.

The chain uses TRBV5-4 and TRBJ2-7; a weak D match, TRBD1 (5 bases). V lost 4 bases, J lost 2 bases, and 22 bases lay in between. CDR1 and CDR2 (germline): SGHNT, YYREEE (reference sequence). The CDR3 sequence is 17 residues long. In nucleotides, the CDR3 is TGTGCCAGCAGCCCTGGAGCAGGGTCCCTCATGACCTACGAGCAGTACTTC. Its protein product is CASSPGAGSLMTYEQYF.

V and J are TRBV6-5 and TRBJ2-7, with a possible D match to TRBD1 (6 bases). CDR3 size: 13 residues. In germline, CDR1 is MNHEY, CDR2 SVGAGI. Trimming shortened V by 0 bases and J by 3 bases, and 6 bases separated the two germline ends. This CDR3 is CASSYSDSYEQYF. The CDR3 coding sequence is TGTGCCAGCAGTTACTCGGACAGCTACGAGCAGTACTTC.

The J gene is TRBJ2-7, the V gene TRBV5-4; 9 nucleotides align to TRBD2. The CDR3 contains 13 residues. The germline V gene has CDR1 SGHNT and CDR2 YYREEE (reference sequence). The V gene end was trimmed by 5 bases and the J gene end by 3 bases; junction bases not matched to a gene: 3. The CDR3 loop reads CASRLAGHYEQYF. The DNA of the CDR3 is TGTGCCAGCAGACTAGCGGGCCACTACGAGCAGTACTTC.